The 10 T cell receptor beta chains listed next were all sequenced from one sample in a study of blood T cells in healthy people across ages (dated by TCRdb to 2014 to 2015). Libraries were constructed by 5' RACE. The reads were generated on an Illumina HiSeq 2500. A second PCR of roughly 7 to 11 cycles was performed with a sample-barcoded 5' primer and a J-beta primer mix. Starting from the raw public reads, TCRdb applied fastp trimming at Q25, assembled clones with MiXCR and retained in-frame beta chains. Entries are consolidated by CDR3 protein sequence, retaining the most common genes and DNA. The sample table lists around 780,000 distinct CDR3 sequences, about 61% of them with a count of one. The top ten constitute around 24% of the sample. Material for sequencing was blood. These TCRs come from a man in his forties or fifties in good health.

This clonotype was counted a few times. The chain links TRBV20-1 to TRBJ2-5; D not resolved. This CDR3 has 15 amino acids. Per the germline V gene, CDR1 is DFQATT and CDR2 is SNEGSKA (reference sequence). Trimming removed 0 bases at V and 6 bases at J, with 17 bases between. The DNA for the CDR3 is TGCAGTGCTAGAGACCCGACGACCTTCGGGCAGACCCAGTACTTC. Translation gives CSARDPTTFGQTQYF.

The genes are TRBV9 and TRBJ2-1; 7 positions match TRBD2. V shed 4 bases, J shed 0 bases, and the junction held 13 bases outside the gene matches. Germline CDR1 SGDLS, CDR2 YYNGEE. This CDR3 contains 18 residues. CDR3 in DNA: TGTGCCAGCAGCCCCCGGGACTATCTCTCAAGCTCCTACAATGAGCAGTTCTTC. Translation gives CASSPRDYLSSSYNEQFF.

The rearrangement joins TRBV20-1 to TRBJ1-5, with TRBD1 identical over 10 bases. The J segment lost 5 bases and the V segment lost 1 base, leaving 5 bases of the junction unmatched. The CDR3 has 15 amino acids. Germline assignment: CDR1 DFQATT and CDR2 SNEGSKA (reference sequence). CDR3: CSARGDRGNYQPQHF. The CDR3 DNA is TGCAGTGCTAGAGGGGACAGGGGCAATTATCAGCCCCAGCATTTT.

The chain joins TRBV6-6 to TRBJ2-1; no clear D. V was shortened by 2 bases and J by 3 bases, with 2 bases between the two germline ends. This CDR3 is built from 12 residues. Germline loops: CDR1 MNHNY, CDR2 SVGAGI (reference sequence). The CDR3, as DNA: TGTGCCAGCAGTTACGGCTACAATGAGCAGTTCTTC. It yields the protein CASSYGYNEQFF.

The chain employs TRBV20-1 and TRBJ1-4; 10 nucleotides line up with TRBD1. CDR1 is DFQATT, CDR2 SNEGSKA, per germline (reference sequence). The CDR3 length is 15 residues. The V and J ends lost 3 bases and 5 bases, in that order; junction bases with no gene match: 6. The CDR3 reads CSASEQTGGNEKLFF. The CDR3 DNA is TGCAGTGCTAGCGAGCAGACAGGGGGCAATGAAAAACTGTTTTTT.

The chain has TRBV20-1 and TRBJ2-7; D possibly matches TRBD1 or TRBD2 (6 bases each). The length of the CDR3 is 16 residues. V gave up 2 bases and J gave up 0 bases, with 17 bases separating them. Germline assignment: CDR1 DFQATT and CDR2 SNEGSKA (reference sequence). This chain's CDR3 is CSARLPGGGVSYEQYF. For the CDR3, the DNA is TGCAGTGCTAGACTACCCGGGGGCGGGGTCTCCTACGAGCAGTACTTC.

This clonotype was seen at least ten times. The V call is TRBV29-1, the J call TRBJ2-1; TRBD2 is a possible D gene (5 bases). Germline CDR1 is SQVTM and CDR2 is ANQGSEA. The V end was cut by 2 bases, the J end by 7 bases, with 9 bases between. The CDR3 has 12 residues. This CDR3 reads CSVESLANEQFF. The CDR3 coding sequence is TGCAGCGTTGAAAGCCTAGCAAATGAGCAGTTCTTC.

The chain combines TRBV6-2 or TRBV6-3 with TRBJ2-3; D remains ambiguous. The germline V gene encodes CDR1 MNHEY and CDR2 SVGEGT. The CDR3 has 15 amino acids. The ends were cut back, 5 bases at V and 0 bases at J, with 12 bases in the middle. The CDR3 region has the DNA TGTGCCAGCAGTGCTACAAGACCGAGCACAGATACGCAGTATTTT. Amino acids: CASSATRPSTDTQYF.

This chain uses TRBV28 with TRBJ2-7; 7 nucleotides line up with TRBD1. CDR1 and CDR2 (germline): MDHEN, SYDVKM. J gave up 2 bases and V 7 bases, and 11 bases lay outside the gene matches. The length of the CDR3 is 15 residues. The CDR3 sequence is CASNYQGQPTYEQYF. As DNA, the CDR3 is TGTGCCAGCAATTACCAGGGACAGCCAACCTACGAGCAGTACTTC.

The CDR3 reads CASCPDSYEQYF. As DNA, the CDR3 is TGTGCCAGCTGCCCCGATTCCTACGAGCAGTACTTC. The chain recombines TRBV28 with TRBJ2-7; D gene uncertain. V was pared by 8 bases and J by 1 base, with 9 bases between. Germline CDR1 and CDR2: MDHEN and SYDVKM. This CDR3 has 12 residues.